This T cell receptor (beta chain) was recorded in a study of long-term antiretroviral therapy in people with HIV. Findings of the study overall: Once patients were on ART, diversity went higher but still fell short of transplant donor controls. Within the repertoire, clones expanded before ART were dominant at all time points.

Each HIV-infected participant was given treatment in the United States. Every sample had roughly 1-11 million cryopreserved PBMC in it before DNA extraction. Comment on this clone: What it binds is not known.

immunoSEQ v3.0 was run at survey level. Sequencing was performed with immunoSEQ multiplex PCR; in TCRdb, only in-frame clones are kept and a portion is missing. Counted here are around 30,000 clones, about 96% occurring once; the ten biggest clones make up 2% to 3%. The sequencing used unsorted PBMCs, collected around 6.6 years after starting antiretroviral therapy. The TCR comes from a man aged 25-45 years with HIV.

This CDR3 is CASSRPDRNTEAFF. The CDR3 DNA is TGCGCCAGCAGCCGACCGGACAGGAACACTGAAGCTTTCTTT. The chain links TRBV4-1 to TRBJ1-1, with a tentative D call TRBD1 (6 bases). CDR3 length: 14 amino acids. Germline V gene data show CDR1 as MGHRA and CDR2 as YSYEKL. The germline V and J ends were trimmed by 4 bases and 1 base, with 10 bases remaining between them.